These T cell receptor beta chains were read from a single sample in a study of metastatic and nonmetastatic thyroid tumors. TCRdb recomputed clones from the PCR reads via MiXCR. The table includes over 11,000 clones, around 30% detected once. The sequenced sample consisted of tumor tissue. All receptors come from a female donor with papillary thyroid cancer or a benign thyroid nodule (not recorded which). Some clones in this sample may be carry-over from other donors' samples. Each CDR3 is given with its conserved first and last residue. The D gene is left open where the match is weak. Expanded clones are given a class, and other clones once, few, many or no size at all.

J gene	clone size	D gene	V gene	CDR3 DNA	CDR3 protein
TRBJ2-2	-	-	TRBV20-1	TGCAGTGCTAGAGATACCATTAGTCGGGGCGGGGAGCTGTTTTTT	CSARDTISRGGELFF
TRBJ2-3	-	-	TRBV9	TGTGCCAGCAGCGTAACCGGACTTAACACAGATACGCAGTATTTT	CASSVTGLNTDTQYF
TRBJ1-5	-	-	TRBV28	TGTGCCAGCACCCCTCAGGGGCTCAATCAGCCCCAGCATTTT	CASTPQGLNQPQHF
TRBJ2-3	many	TRBD2	TRBV20-1	TGCAGTGCTAGAGTAGCAGCGGGGTACACAGATACGCAGTATTTT	CSARVAAGYTDTQYF
TRBJ1-2	-	TRBD1	TRBV20-1	TGCAGTGCATATCCGGGACAGGGGTTTCAGGGCTACACCTTC	CSAYPGQGFQGYTF
TRBJ2-5	many	-	TRBV20-1	TGCAGTGCTAGGAGCCCCGGACGGGAGACCCAGTACTTC	CSARSPGRETQYF
TRBJ1-5	-	-	TRBV30	TGTGCCTGGAGTGTACTGAGGGATAGCAATCAGCCCCAGCATTTT	CAWSVLRDSNQPQHF
TRBJ2-1	medium-sized	TRBD2	TRBV6-2/TRBV6-3	TGTGCCAGCAGTTTTAGCGGGGGGGCTTCCAATGAGCAGTTCTTC	CASSFSGGASNEQFF
TRBJ2-1	-	-	TRBV11-3	TGTGCCAGCAGCGACCCTCTGCTCTACAATGAGCAGTTCTTC	CASSDPLLYNEQFF
TRBJ2-7	-	-	TRBV6-1	TGTGCCGCTAAGGACGCGACCTACGAGCAGTACTTC	CAAKDATYEQYF